This TCR beta chain was found in a study of blood T cell repertoires in COVID-19. Study-level background: T cells, B-cell-depleted T cells, or PBMCs supplied cDNA or gDNA.

TCRdb's table, derived via immunoSEQ multiplex PCR, lists solely in-frame clones and lacks some. Of approximately 170,000 clones listed, roughly 80% are singletons. Material: peripheral blood. This TCR derives from a woman between 50 and 59 years old with acute or convalescent COVID-19.

The CDR3 region has the DNA TGTGCCAGCTCACCAAACCTGGGGACAAGAACAACTATGGGCTATGGCTACACCTTC. Translation: CASSPNLGTRTTMGYGYTF. V usage is TRBV18 and J usage is TRBJ1-2, with TRBD1 as a possible D gene (6 bases). There are 19 residues in the CDR3. The V gene lost 2 bases and the J gene lost 4 bases, with 26 bases spanning the gap. Looked up from germline, CDR1 is KGHSH and CDR2 is LQKENI.